Following are 17 T cell receptor beta chains from one sample sequenced in a study of blood T cell repertoires in COVID-19. The method was immunoSEQ multiplex PCR; TCRdb's version includes in-frame clones alone and lacks a portion of them. Found here are fewer than 450,000 clones, approximately 85% of them singletons; the top ten hold 2% to 2.5%. The sequenced sample consisted of PBMCs or T cells enriched from blood (not recorded which). These receptors originate from a woman aged 40-49 years with acute COVID-19.

CDR3 nucleotide sequence: TGTGCTAGTGGCGTGACCGGGACAGGGGGCGCAGGGGAGCAGTTCTTC. Its protein product is CASGVTGTGGAGEQFF. This chain uses TRBV12-5 with TRBJ2-1, with 12 nucleotides matching TRBD1. Germline trimming cut 6 bases from V and 10 bases from J; bases unmatched to any gene: 13. Germline CDR1 LGHNT, CDR2 FRNRAP. This CDR3 has 16 amino acids.

J is TRBJ1-3 and V is TRBV30; no clear D gene. This CDR3 has 15 amino acids. The ends were cut back, 0 bases at V and 0 bases at J, with 9 bases in the middle. The germline CDR1 and CDR2 sequences are GTSNPN and SVGIG (reference sequence). CDR3 protein: CAWSVGSDSGNTIYF. CDR3 nucleotide sequence: TGTGCCTGGAGTGTGGGCAGTGACTCTGGAAACACCATATATTTT. Full variable domain (outside the CDR3, taken from reference TRBV30 and TRBJ1-3): SQTIHQWPATLVQPVGSPLSLECTVEGTSNPNLYWYRQAAGRGLQLLFYSVGIGQISSEVPQNLSASRPQDRQFILSSKKLLLSDSGFYLCAWSVGSDSGNTIYFGEGSWLTVV.

The CDR3 sequence: CASRLGDSHGYTF. CDR3 sequence (DNA): TGTGCAAGTCGCTTAGGCGACAGCCATGGCTACACCTTC. The chain employs TRBV12-2 and TRBJ1-2; the D call in the table, TRBD1, was not verified against the DNA. TRBV12-2 constitutes a pseudogene. CDR3 length: 13 residues.

V is TRBV10-2 and J is TRBJ1-2, with 7 bases that match TRBD1. The CDR3 spans 13 residues. J gave up 6 bases and V 3 bases, and 4 bases lay outside the gene matches. Germline CDR1 reads WSHSY; CDR2 reads SAAADI. The CDR3 coding sequence is TGCGCCAGCAGTGAAAGGGGGCCGGATGGCTACACCTTC. Translation: CASSERGPDGYTF.

The V call is TRBV3-1 (or the pseudogene TRBV3-2), the J call TRBJ2-1, with 11 bases aligning to TRBD2. The junction had 1 base not matched to a gene; V was cut back by 2 bases and J by 10 bases. The CDR3 spans 13 residues. Germline V gene data show CDR1 as LGHDT and CDR2 as YNNKEL (reference sequence). The CDR3 nucleotides read TGTGCCAGCAGCCAACGACTAGCGGGGGAGCAGTTCTTC. Its protein product is CASSQRLAGEQFF.

The V and J genes are TRBV6-1 and TRBJ1-1; D is unclear. V was shortened by 4 bases and J by 0 bases, with 15 bases between the two germline ends. CDR3 size: 16 residues. The germline V gene encodes CDR1 MNHNS and CDR2 SASEGT. CDR3 loop: CASSGSRVAVNTEAFF. The CDR3 bases are TGTGCCAGCAGTGGATCCCGTGTGGCGGTGAACACTGAAGCTTTCTTT.

The chain couples TRBV5-4 to TRBJ2-1, with D perhaps matching TRBD1 (5 bases). Deletions cut 6 bases from V and 0 bases from J, with 16 bases between. The CDR3 is 16 amino acids. Per germline, CDR1 SGHNT and CDR2 YYREEE (reference sequence). CDR3: CASTRGGASSYNEQFF. CDR3 nucleotide sequence: TGTGCCAGCACCCGAGGTGGGGCGAGCTCCTACAATGAGCAGTTCTTC.

Turning to this clone: In the same sample, other DNA sequences code for this CDR3. The chain combines TRBV12-3 or TRBV12-4 with TRBJ1-1; maybe TRBD1 (5 bases). V gave up 3 bases and J gave up 2 bases, with 7 bases separating them. CDR3 length: 13 amino acids. The CDR3 DNA is TGTGCCAGCAGTTTTCAGGGTAACACTGAAGCTTTCTTT. Protein: CASSFQGNTEAFF.

The rearrangement joins TRBV2 to TRBJ2-7; TRBD2 might be the D (5 bases). Germline assignment: CDR1 SNHLY and CDR2 FYNNEI. This CDR3 is 12 amino acids long. Trimming removed 4 bases from V and 6 bases from J, with 10 bases in between. CDR3 sequence (DNA): TGTGCCAGCAGTGTAGAGGGAATCGAGCAGTACTTC. Translating it yields CASSVEGIEQYF.

This clone was seen a single time. The rearrangement joins TRBV11-2 to TRBJ1-2; no reliable D call. The germline V gene encodes CDR1 SGHAT and CDR2 FQNNGV. This CDR3 is 15 amino acids long. The V gene lost 5 bases and the J gene lost 8 bases, with 21 bases spanning the gap. CDR3 nucleotides: TGTGCCAGCAGCACCCGAAGCAAGGGTCGAGGGGGCTACACCTTC. Protein product: CASSTRSKGRGGYTF.

This chain links TRBV10-2 with TRBJ2-7, with 7 nucleotides matching TRBD2. V lost 6 bases to trimming and J lost 5 bases; unmatched junction nucleotides: 13. Germline V gene sequence: CDR1 WSHSY, CDR2 SAAADI. This CDR3 contains 15 residues. The CDR3 is CASSRNSGSAHEQYF. The CDR3 DNA is TGCGCCAGCAGCCGAAATAGCGGGTCGGCCCACGAGCAGTACTTC.

The J gene is TRBJ2-1, the V gene TRBV25-1, with a weak D call TRBD2 (5 bases). Per germline, CDR1 MGHDK and CDR2 SYGVNS. The length of the CDR3 is 15 residues. V gave up 8 bases and J gave up 0 bases, with 14 bases separating them. The CDR3 coding sequence is TGTGCCAGCGCTATCGGGGAACGCTCCTACAATGAGCAGTTCTTC. It codes for CASAIGERSYNEQFF.

This chain uses TRBV15 with TRBJ1-2; 7 positions match TRBD1. The length of the CDR3 is 14 residues. J gave up 4 bases and V 6 bases, and 8 bases lay outside the gene matches. Germline V CDR1 and CDR2: LNHNV, YYDKDF (reference sequence). CDR3 nucleotide sequence: TGTGCCACCAGACCGACAGGGAGAGGCTATGGCTACACCTTC. Amino acid sequence: CATRPTGRGYGYTF.

V is TRBV21-1 and J is TRBJ1-5; the table's D call, TRBD1, was not checked against the DNA. TRBV21-1 is described as a pseudogene. The CDR3 has 15 residues. The CDR3 bases are TGTGCCAGCAGCACAGGATTTTTTAGCAATCAGCCCCAGCATTTT. Translated: CASSTGFFSNQPQHF.

In nucleotides, the CDR3 is TGTGCCACCAGTGAGGGACAGGGGAGCTACTATGGCTACACCTTC. Protein: CATSEGQGSYYGYTF. The V and J genes are TRBV24-1 and TRBJ1-2, with 10 bases identical to TRBD1. The V gene's germline CDR1 is KGHDR and CDR2 SFDVKD. J gave up 3 bases and V 4 bases, and 4 bases lay outside the gene matches. The CDR3 contains 15 residues.

The CDR3 reads CASSLERGYEQYF. DNA of the CDR3: TGTGCCAGCAGCTTAGAGCGGGGCTACGAGCAGTACTTC. The chain combines TRBV11-2 with TRBJ2-7, with a tentative D call TRBD2 (6 bases). The V and J ends lost 0 bases and 3 bases respectively, with 6 bases between them. The CDR3 runs to 13 residues. CDR1 is SGHAT and CDR2 is FQNNGV in the germline V gene.

This clone is a singleton in its sample. The J gene is TRBJ2-2, the V gene TRBV2, with D possibly TRBD2 on 5 matching bases. The V and J ends lost 5 bases and 6 bases respectively, with 10 bases between them. CDR1 SNHLY and CDR2 FYNNEI come from the germline V gene. The CDR3 sequence is 13 residues long. The CDR3: CASSTSPPGELFF. As DNA, the CDR3 is TGTGCCAGCAGTACTAGTCCTCCCGGGGAGCTGTTTTTT.